This TCR beta chain was sequenced for a study of blood T cell repertoires in COVID-19. Study context: PBMCs, B-cell-depleted T cells, or T cells were the source of the cDNA or gDNA that made up the material.

Sequencing used immunoSEQ multiplex PCR; TCRdb keeps in-frame clones, though not all of them. The sample lists some 190,000 clones, 70% to 80% occurring once. The CDR3 runs 14 residues. V dropped 4 bases and J dropped 0; count of bases not matched to a gene: 2. Per germline, CDR1 SGHVS and CDR2 FQNEAQ. The sequenced sample was peripheral blood. J is TRBJ1-1 and V is TRBV7-8; 7 nucleotides line up with TRBD1. This TCR was recovered from a woman aged 45-65 years with acute or convalescent COVID-19. The CDR3 is CASSWTGLNTEAFF. The CDR3 DNA follows: TGTGCCAGCAGCTGGACAGGTCTGAACACTGAAGCTTTCTTT. Full variable domain (outside the CDR3, taken from reference TRBV7-8 and TRBJ1-1): GAGVSQSPRYKVAKRGQDVALRCDPISGHVSLFWYQQALGQGPEFLTYFQNEAQLDKSGLPSDRFFAERPEGSVSTLKIQRTQQEDSAVYLCASSWTGLNTEAFFGQGTRLTVV.